Listed below are T cell receptor beta chains from one sample, sequenced in a study of cytomegalovirus exposure and HLA in healthy donors. TCRdb's table, derived via immunoSEQ multiplex PCR, lists solely in-frame clones and lacks some. Of roughly 190,000 clones in the sample, roughly 85% were seen once. The source material was PBMCs. These receptors all stem from a woman between 18 and 29 years old in good health and CMV-seronegative. Both conserved end residues are trimmed from each CDR3. The size field is filled for only some rows; it gives once, few, many or a size class.

TRBV19,TRBJ1-1,-,ASSIGTGMNTEAF
TRBV28,TRBJ1-5,-,ASSPGLYSNQPQH
TRBV7-2,TRBJ2-5,-,ASSRGLAEETQY
TRBV7-9,TRBJ1-4,-,ASNPRDRGEKLF
TRBV16,TRBJ1-2,once,ASSPTGRGAYGYT
TRBV11-2,TRBJ2-2,-,ASRQGLAGGIGGELF
TRBV10-2,TRBJ2-3,few,ASSDPRPDTQY
TRBV4-1,TRBJ2-7,-,ASSLMYASRDYEQY
TRBV7-2,TRBJ2-3,-,ASSRMRGGRATDTQY
TRBV6-1,TRBJ2-3,-,ASSEDGLGSTDTQY
TRBV5-6,TRBJ2-3,-,ASRGLAGGHADTQY
TRBV9,TRBJ2-5,-,ASSTAGGQQETQY
TRBV28,TRBJ2-3,-,ASSSSGVDTQY
TRBV19,TRBJ2-4,-,ASKGKKGGTNPNIQY
TRBV27,TRBJ2-1,-,ASSLYSGLAGDNEQF
TRBV5-4,TRBJ2-3,-,ASSPWTGLGTDTQY
TRBV28,TRBJ2-1,-,ASSPGNSDNEQF
TRBV4-3,TRBJ2-1,-,ASSQDPGEYNEQF
TRBV7-2,TRBJ1-1,-,ASSSPLTGTTEAF
TRBV4-3,TRBJ2-6,-,ASSQGVGASGANVLT
TRBV10-1,TRBJ2-4,-,ASSEGQGGVPAAKNIQY
TRBV30,TRBJ2-3,few,AWSPADTQY
TRBV11-3,TRBJ1-3,-,ASSLGSGNTIY
TRBV6-5,TRBJ1-2,-,ASSYSNREGYT
TRBV6-5,TRBJ2-1,few,ASSYEGTEHNEQF
TRBV5-1,TRBJ2-1,-,ASSPTSWEAGSSYNEQF
TRBV2,TRBJ2-3,-,ASSAQGAGDTQY
TRBV7-9,TRBJ1-5,once,SSSLQNQPQH
TRBV29-1,TRBJ2-6,-,SAETGPGANVLT
TRBV5-1,TRBJ1-5,-,ASSLAGNQPQH
TRBV28,TRBJ2-7,-,ASSLPRQGSYEQY
TRBV7-2,TRBJ2-3,-,ASSLALMGSTDTQY
TRBV5-1,TRBJ2-3,-,ASSFEGVRADTQY
TRBV7-9,TRBJ2-2,-,ASSLVFLSTGELF
TRBV2,TRBJ2-3,-,ASSELRATDTQY
TRBV27,TRBJ2-3,-,ASCTGGRRGDTQY
TRBV6-5,TRBJ2-5,few,ASSGLAGNQETQY
TRBV9,TRBJ2-1,-,ASSVELARDEQF
TRBV5-4,TRBJ1-6,-,ASSPRQEGSPLH
TRBV14,TRBJ2-3,-,ASSRNERHTQY